These 29 T cell receptor beta chains came from one sample sequenced in a study of cytomegalovirus exposure and HLA in healthy donors. PCR employed 60 Vbeta and 13 Jbeta primers. Clones were sequenced by immunoSEQ multiplex PCR, and TCRdb holds only the in-frame ones, with some missing. The sample carries around 140,000 clones, 64% recorded once. The sequenced sample was PBMCs. The receptors were gathered from a woman aged 40 to 50 in good health and CMV-seronegative.

V gene TRBV7-9 combines with J gene TRBJ1-2; no firm D call. The V end lost 5 bases, the J end lost 2 bases, and 15 bases lay between the germline ends. This CDR3 contains 15 residues. Looked up from germline, CDR1 is SEHNR and CDR2 is FQNEAQ (reference sequence). The CDR3 protein is CASSRIERANYGYTF. CDR3 sequence (DNA): TGTGCCAGCAGCCGAATAGAGAGGGCGAACTATGGCTACACCTTC.

This clone was counted a single time. The chain has TRBV7-8 and TRBJ1-1; tentatively, D is TRBD1 (5 bases). The ends were cut back, 4 bases at V and 1 base at J, with 13 bases in the middle. The CDR3 has 15 amino acids. Germline V lookup: CDR1 SGHVS, CDR2 FQNEAQ. The CDR3 bases are TGTGCCAGCAGCTCCCCCCGGGGGTCGAACACTGAAGCTTTCTTT. Translating gives CASSSPRGSNTEAFF.

The rearrangement uses TRBV30 and TRBJ1-2; 8 bases map to TRBD1. Trimming at V came to 3 bases and at J to 2 bases, leaving 8 bases not matched to a gene. CDR3 length equals 15 residues. Germline assignment: CDR1 GTSNPN and CDR2 SVGIG (reference sequence). CDR3: CAWSLAGGGNYGYTF. The CDR3 DNA sequence: TGTGCCTGGAGCCTAGCAGGGGGCGGAAACTATGGCTACACCTTC.

The CDR3 protein is CASSAAVGGNTEAFF. The DNA for the CDR3 is TGTGCCAGCAGCGCGGCGGTGGGTGGGAACACTGAAGCTTTCTTT. This chain links TRBV5-4 with TRBJ1-1; D unclear. This CDR3 contains 15 residues. V lost 4 bases, J lost 1 base, and 14 bases lay in between. Germline V gives CDR1 SGHNT, CDR2 YYREEE (reference sequence).

This clone was observed a few times. This rearrangement joins TRBV28 to TRBJ1-2; D perhaps matches TRBD1 (5 bases). Germline CDR1 reads MDHEN; CDR2 reads SYDVKM. V gave up 6 bases and J gave up 4 bases, with 9 bases separating them. The CDR3 loop spans 12 amino acids. CDR3 region: CASRRGLYGYTF. CDR3 DNA: TGTGCCAGCAGAAGGGGCCTCTATGGCTACACCTTC.

The V call is TRBV6-6, the J call TRBJ1-5; maybe TRBD1 (6 bases). V lost 0 bases to trimming and J lost 5 bases, with 14 bases between them. The CDR3 consists of 16 residues. Germline lookup yields CDR1 MNHNY and CDR2 SVGAGI (reference sequence). The CDR3 sequence: CASSYSRGGRDQPQHF. CDR3 coding DNA: TGTGCCAGCAGTTACTCAAGGGGGGGCAGAGATCAGCCCCAGCATTTT.

The CDR3 nucleotides are TGCGCCAGCAGCCTCTTCTGGTTTGGCAGGGGAACCGGGGAGCTGTTTTTT. Protein sequence: CASSLFWFGRGTGELFF. The chain links TRBV4-3 to TRBJ2-2; D possibly corresponds to TRBD1 (6 bases). Trimming cost V 4 bases and J 5 bases, with 20 bases left between them. There are 17 residues in the CDR3. CDR1 is LGHNA and CDR2 is YSLEER in the germline V gene.

This sequence joins TRBV28 and TRBJ1-2; weak D call: TRBD1 (5 bases). Germline V CDR1 and CDR2: MDHEN, SYDVKM. With 1 base removed from V and 8 bases from J, the gap between germline ends came to 23 bases. This CDR3 has 17 amino acids. The CDR3 sequence: CASSLLGEQSLSAGYTF. CDR3 in DNA: TGTGCCAGCAGTTTATTAGGGGAACAAAGTTTGTCAGCGGGCTACACCTTC.

This rearrangement joins TRBV10-1 to TRBJ2-1; 8 nucleotides agree with TRBD2. The CDR3 contains 19 residues. Trimming cost V 5 bases and J 7 bases; bases outside gene matches: 22. Looked up from germline, CDR1 is WNHNN and CDR2 is SYGVQD (reference sequence). The CDR3 nucleotides are TGCGCCAGCAGTTTAGCGGGGCGTCCAGGCAGCGAATTCCGAAATGAGCAGTTCTTC. Protein product: CASSLAGRPGSEFRNEQFF.

The gene calls are TRBV5-1 and TRBJ1-4, with TRBD1 matching 9 bases. CDR3 length: 14 amino acids. V shed 4 bases and J 4 bases; nucleotides not matched to a gene: 2. Germline V gene sequence: CDR1 SGHRS, CDR2 YFSETQ. CDR3 in amino acids: CASSQGQGNEKLFF. DNA for the CDR3: TGCGCCAGCAGCCAGGGACAGGGTAATGAAAAACTGTTTTTT.

V usage is TRBV28 and J usage is TRBJ2-4; 7 positions agree with TRBD1. The CDR3 runs to 16 residues. The junction had 13 bases not matched to a gene; V was cut back by 2 bases and J by 9 bases. CDR1 and CDR2 from the germline V gene are MDHEN and SYDVKM. The CDR3 coding sequence is TGTGCCAGCAGTTTAAGTCGGACACCCAGGGGGAGCATTCAGTACTTC. Its translation: CASSLSRTPRGSIQYF.

The chain uses TRBV6-5 and TRBJ2-7; D might be TRBD2 (6 bases). Germline CDR1 and CDR2: MNHEY and SVGAGI. The CDR3 extends over 14 amino acids. V was shortened by 2 bases and J by 5 bases, with 13 bases between the two germline ends. Here the CDR3 DNA reads TGTGCCAGCAGTTACGGAGGGAAGGCGGACGAGCAGTACTTC. Protein product: CASSYGGKADEQYF.

The chain couples TRBV30 to TRBJ1-6; 7 bases are shared with TRBD1. This CDR3 has 15 amino acids. Trimming removed 0 bases from V and 6 bases from J; junction bases left unmatched: 5. The germline CDR1 and CDR2 sequences are GTSNPN and SVGIG (reference sequence). The CDR3 spells CAWSVRDRANSPLHF. CDR3 nucleotide sequence: TGTGCCTGGAGTGTACGGGACAGAGCTAATTCACCCCTCCACTTT.

Notes on this clone: The sample contains more than one DNA sequence encoding this CDR3. V and J are TRBV28 and TRBJ2-7; 11 bases align to TRBD1. V lost 5 bases, J lost 0 bases, and 3 bases stayed unmatched. The CDR3 loop spans 15 amino acids. Germline values: CDR1 MDHEN, CDR2 SYDVKM. CDR3 loop: CASSTGTGGSYEQYF. The CDR3 coding sequence is TGTGCCAGCAGTACGGGGACAGGGGGCTCCTACGAGCAGTACTTC.

This clone was counted once. The chain employs TRBV5-1 and TRBJ2-5; D perhaps matches TRBD1 (6 bases). Trimming took off 2 bases at V and 2 bases at J, with 16 bases between the two ends. Germline V CDR1 and CDR2: SGHRS, YFSETQ. The CDR3 has 16 amino acids. The CDR3 protein is CASSFLQGRGQETQYF. The CDR3 coding sequence is TGCGCCAGCAGCTTTCTTCAGGGAAGGGGGCAAGAGACCCAGTACTTC.

The V and J genes are TRBV4-1 and TRBJ2-5; 10 nucleotides align to TRBD1. The end of the DNA is better explained by TRBJ2-7, so the J call may be wrong. The CDR3 consists of 15 residues. Germline V CDR1 and CDR2: MGHRA, YSYEKL. CDR3 sequence reads: CASSRDRGQNYEQYF. The CDR3 DNA follows: TGCGCCAGCAGCCGCGACAGGGGGCAGAATTACGAGCAGTACTTC.

The V gene is TRBV7-2, the J gene TRBJ2-1; 8 nucleotides match TRBD2. The V gene's germline CDR1 is SGHTA and CDR2 FQGNSA. The CDR3 consists of 15 residues. Trimming cost V 3 bases and J 6 bases; bases outside gene matches: 7. The CDR3 reads CASSFPVSGVNEQFF. For the CDR3, the DNA is TGTGCCAGCAGCTTCCCGGTTAGCGGGGTCAATGAGCAGTTCTTC. The full variable domain, rest sourced from reference TRBV7-2 and TRBJ2-1, is GAGVSQSPSNKVTEKGKDVELRCDPISGHTALYWYRQSLGQGLEFLIYFQGNSAPDKSGLPSDRFSAERTGGSVSTLTIQRTQQEDSAVYLCASSFPVSGVNEQFFGPGTRLTVL.

The V and J genes are TRBV10-3 and TRBJ2-1; D uncertain. With 6 bases removed from V and 0 bases from J, the gap between germline ends came to 18 bases. Germline-derived CDR1 and CDR2 are ENHRY and SYGVKD. The CDR3 runs 17 residues. The CDR3 DNA reads TGTGCCATCAGGACTTCTGAAGCCAAAAGCTCCTACAATGAGCAGTTCTTC. The encoded protein is CAIRTSEAKSSYNEQFF.

This chain uses TRBV30 with TRBJ1-5; 10 bases are a match to TRBD1. J lost 3 bases, V lost 2 bases, and 4 bases had no gene match. This CDR3 contains 15 residues. From germline, CDR1 is GTSNPN and CDR2 SVGIG (reference sequence). CDR3 nucleotide sequence: TGTGCCTGGAGTACCGGGACAGGGGTCAATCAGCCCCAGCATTTT. This gives the protein CAWSTGTGVNQPQHF.

The genes are TRBV6-1 and TRBJ2-7; the D gene is possibly TRBD2 (5 bases). The V and J ends lost 10 bases and 7 bases respectively, with 14 bases between them. The germline CDR1 and CDR2 sequences are MNHNS and SASEGT. The CDR3 has 11 residues. CDR3 residues: CATLLTGEQYF. Written as DNA, the CDR3 is TGTGCCACGCTCCTGACGGGGGAGCAGTACTTC.

The chain uses TRBV11-2 and TRBJ1-1; D perhaps matches TRBD1 (5 bases). Trimming shortened V by 4 bases and J by 2 bases, and 14 bases separated the two germline ends. Germline CDR1 is SGHAT and CDR2 is FQNNGV. There are 15 residues in the CDR3. The CDR3 bases are TGTGCCAGCAGCTCCCAGGTACAGGTTAACACTGAAGCTTTCTTT. Residues: CASSSQVQVNTEAFF.

The chain joins TRBV25-1 to TRBJ1-6; TRBD1 aligns across 9 bases. The CDR3 is 14 amino acids. Germline assignment: CDR1 MGHDK and CDR2 SYGVNS. Germline trimming cut 8 bases from V and 7 bases from J; bases unmatched to any gene: 6. The CDR3 region has the DNA TGTGCCAGCTCGGCCGGGACAGGGAATTCACCCCTCCACTTT. Its translation: CASSAGTGNSPLHF.

This chain links TRBV27 with TRBJ1-6, with D unresolved. Germline loops: CDR1 MNHEY, CDR2 SMNVEV (reference sequence). V lost 5 bases and J lost 9, with 17 bases in between. This CDR3 comprises 15 residues. The CDR3 loop is CASSPPAGSGSPLHF. CDR3 in DNA: TGTGCCAGCAGTCCCCCCGCGGGGTCGGGTTCACCCCTCCACTTT.

This chain joins TRBV29-1 and TRBJ2-3; 9 bases match TRBD1. Losses at the gene ends were 2 bases for V and 2 bases for J; bases not matched to a gene: 8. CDR1 is SQVTM and CDR2 is ANQGSEA in the germline V gene. The CDR3 runs to 16 residues. Here the CDR3 reads CSVESLNRGPTDTQYF. CDR3 sequence (DNA): TGCAGCGTTGAATCCCTTAACAGGGGGCCCACAGATACGCAGTATTTT.

This chain uses TRBV15 with TRBJ2-5; D not certain. The ends were cut back, 3 bases at V and 5 bases at J, with 10 bases in the middle. The germline V gene has CDR1 LNHNV and CDR2 YYDKDF (reference sequence). CDR3 length: 13 amino acids. In nucleotides, the CDR3 is TGTGCCACCAGCAGGGGCCTTGGCGAGACCCAGTACTTC. Its translation is CATSRGLGETQYF.

This clone has just a few counts. The chain has TRBV10-3 and TRBJ1-5, with D uncertain. Per germline, CDR1 ENHRY and CDR2 SYGVKD. This CDR3 region has 17 residues. V was shortened by 0 bases and J by 5 bases, with 17 bases between the two germline ends. This CDR3 is CAISESVEISGDQPQHF. The CDR3 nucleotides read TGTGCCATCAGTGAGTCGGTTGAAATCAGCGGGGATCAGCCCCAGCATTTT.

The chain employs TRBV28 and TRBJ2-7; TRBD1 matches 9 bases. CDR1 and CDR2 (germline): MDHEN, SYDVKM. The CDR3 is 16 amino acids. V was clipped by 4 bases and J by 2 bases; unmatched bases: 9. The CDR3 DNA reads as TGTGCCAGCAGTTCAACCGGGACAGGGACCCCCTACGAGCAGTACTTC. Its translation is CASSSTGTGTPYEQYF.

This rearrangement joins TRBV7-2 to TRBJ1-6, with a weak D call TRBD1 (5 bases). This CDR3 contains 13 residues. Trimming took 6 bases from V and 6 from J, leaving 9 bases between them. Germline V gene sequence: CDR1 SGHTA, CDR2 FQGNSA. CDR3 nucleotide sequence: TGTGCCAGCAGGCTGACAGCTAATTCACCCCTCCACTTT. Its translation is CASRLTANSPLHF.

This rearrangement joins TRBV23-1 to TRBJ1-5; TRBD1 is a possible D gene (5 bases). TRBV23-1 is placed among ORFs of uncertain function. V lost 6 bases, J lost 1 base, and 22 bases lay in between. This CDR3 has 18 amino acids. Here the CDR3 DNA reads TGCGCCAGCAGCCGGCCGACCCAGGGTAATATGAGCAATCAGCCCCAGCATTTT. Protein product: CASSRPTQGNMSNQPQHF.